The entry that follows covers one TCR beta chain sequence. This specimen belongs to a study of monozygotic twins with inflammatory bowel disease. TCRdb reprocessed the 5' RACE reads and stores each CDR3 protein as one record, lacking DNA. Here the sample table reports fewer than 200,000 distinct CDR3 sequences. This CDR3 spans 15 amino acids. CDR1 is MNHEY and CDR2 is SMNVEV in the germline V gene (reference sequence). Sequencing input: blood. The clonotype was recovered from a human donor with ulcerative colitis or Crohn's disease, or a healthy co-twin of an affected twin (not recorded which). This chain links TRBV27 with TRBJ2-5; without DNA, the TCRdb call of TRBD1 cannot be checked. CDR3 residues: CASRLAGGGKETQYF.